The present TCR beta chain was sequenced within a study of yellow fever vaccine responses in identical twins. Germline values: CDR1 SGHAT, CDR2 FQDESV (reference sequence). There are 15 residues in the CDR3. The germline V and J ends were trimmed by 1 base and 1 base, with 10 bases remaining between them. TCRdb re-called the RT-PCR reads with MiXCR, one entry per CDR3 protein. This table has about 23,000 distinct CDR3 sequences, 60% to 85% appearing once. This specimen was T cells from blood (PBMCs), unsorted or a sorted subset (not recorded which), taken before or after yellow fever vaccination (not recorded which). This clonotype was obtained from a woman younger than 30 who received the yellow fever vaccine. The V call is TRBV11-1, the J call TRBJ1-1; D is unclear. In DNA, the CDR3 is TGTGCCAGCAGCTTAGGGTCGCCGCCGAACACTGAAGCTTTCTTT. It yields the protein CASSLGSPPNTEAFF.